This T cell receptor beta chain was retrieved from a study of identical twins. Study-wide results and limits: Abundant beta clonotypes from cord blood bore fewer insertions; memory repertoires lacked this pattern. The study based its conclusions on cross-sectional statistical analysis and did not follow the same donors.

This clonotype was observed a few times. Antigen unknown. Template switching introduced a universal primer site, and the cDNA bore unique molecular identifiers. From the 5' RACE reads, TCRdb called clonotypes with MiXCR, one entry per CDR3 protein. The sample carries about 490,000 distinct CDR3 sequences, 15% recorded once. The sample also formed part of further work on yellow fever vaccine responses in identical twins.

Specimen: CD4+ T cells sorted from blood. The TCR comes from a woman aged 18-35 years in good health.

Here the CDR3 DNA reads TGCAGTGCTGCCCCCGATGTAACCTACGAGCAGTACGTC. Its translation is CSAAPDVTYEQYV. The J gene is TRBJ2-7, the V gene TRBV20-1, with no clear D. The CDR3 extends over 13 amino acids. CDR1 is DFQATT, CDR2 SNEGSKA, per germline (reference sequence). Trimming removed 5 bases at V and 2 bases at J, with 13 bases between.